These 30 T cell receptor beta chains share one sample of origin, sequenced in a study of blood T cell repertoires in COVID-19. This table comes from immunoSEQ multiplex PCR, and its TCRdb copy is limited to in-frame clones, with some not included. The sample includes more than 45,000 clones, roughly 90% of them seen just once. Material: peripheral blood. These receptors were obtained from a human donor with active COVID-19. The donor label of this sample is uncertain.

J is TRBJ1-1 and V is TRBV27; D gene unclear. This CDR3 is 16 amino acids long. Germline V gene data show CDR1 as MNHEY and CDR2 as SMNVEV (reference sequence). V lost 5 bases and J lost 0, with 16 bases in between. CDR3 DNA: TGTGCCAGCAGTCCAACCCCCGGGGTCATGAACACTGAAGCTTTCTTT. Translation: CASSPTPGVMNTEAFF.

J is TRBJ1-2 and V is TRBV24-1; 7 bases align to TRBD1. Germline CDR1 reads KGHDR; CDR2 reads SFDVKD. This CDR3 is 12 amino acids long. V was clipped by 10 bases and J by 2 bases; unmatched bases: 3. The CDR3, as DNA: TGTGCCACATCACAGGGGAACTATGGCTACACCTTC. This sequence encodes CATSQGNYGYTF.

This chain uses TRBV5-6 with TRBJ1-1; no definite D call. Per the germline V gene, CDR1 is SGHDT and CDR2 is YYEEEE. Trimming removed 0 bases at V and 0 bases at J, with 3 bases between. This CDR3 contains 13 residues. CDR3 nucleotide sequence: TGTGCCAGCAGCTTGGGTATGAACACTGAAGCTTTCTTT. Translated: CASSLGMNTEAFF.

The chain links TRBV6-6 to TRBJ1-6; TRBD1 matches at 8 bases. The junction had 16 bases not matched to a gene; V was cut back by 5 bases and J by 13 bases. This CDR3 is 16 amino acids long. From germline, CDR1 is MNHNY and CDR2 SVGAGI (reference sequence). CDR3 DNA sequence: TGTGCCAGCAGTGGATATGACAGGGGCTACATTCCGCCCCTCCACTTT. It yields the protein CASSGYDRGYIPPLHF.

The rearrangement uses TRBV20-1 and TRBJ1-1, with D tentatively TRBD1 (5 bases). Germline CDR1 is DFQATT and CDR2 is SNEGSKA (reference sequence). This CDR3 has 14 amino acids. The V end lost 3 bases, the J end lost 7 bases, and 18 bases lay between the germline ends. The CDR3 reads CSASSGSGVVEAFF. CDR3 nucleotide sequence: TGCAGTGCTAGTTCAGGGTCCGGCGTTGTTGAAGCTTTCTTT.

CDR3 amino acids: CASTSQSRGSNYNEQFF. As DNA, the CDR3 is TGTGCCAGCACCTCTCAATCGCGGGGCAGTAACTACAATGAGCAGTTCTTC. The chain carries TRBV11-2 and TRBJ2-1, with D possibly being TRBD2 (6 bases). The CDR3 totals 17 residues. The V gene's germline CDR1 is SGHAT and CDR2 FQNNGV. V lost 7 bases and J 3 bases, leaving 22 bases between the germline ends.

In its sample, this clone was seen a few times. The chain combines TRBV6-5 with TRBJ1-1, with D perhaps TRBD1 (6 bases). The V gene lost 2 bases and the J gene lost 5 bases, with 12 bases spanning the gap. The CDR3 length is 14 residues. Looked up from germline, CDR1 is MNHEY and CDR2 is SVGAGI. In DNA form, the CDR3 reads TGTGCCAGCAGTTACCGCCGGGGGGCAACTGAAGCTTTCTTT. It specifies CASSYRRGATEAFF.

The V call is TRBV5-6, the J call TRBJ2-5; a weak D match, TRBD2 (5 bases). Germline V lookup: CDR1 SGHDT, CDR2 YYEEEE. The CDR3 is 13 residues long. V lost 2 bases and J 5 bases, leaving 10 bases between the germline ends. As DNA, the CDR3 is TGTGCCAGCAGCTTATCCGGGGTGGAGACCCAGTACTTC. Its protein product is CASSLSGVETQYF. Complete variable domain (other parts from reference TRBV5-6 and TRBJ2-5): DAGVTQSPTHLIKTRGQQVTLRCSPKSGHDTVSWYQQALGQGPQFIFQYYEEEERQRGNFPDRFSGHQFPNYSSELNVNALLLGDSALYLCASSLSGVETQYFGPGTRLLVL.

V gene TRBV6-5 combines with J gene TRBJ2-7, with 7 bases that match TRBD1. Germline V CDR1 and CDR2: MNHEY, SVGAGI. Trimming at V came to 6 bases and at J to 1 base, leaving 9 bases not matched to a gene. This CDR3 region has 15 residues. The CDR3 sequence is CASRRDREASYEQYF. The CDR3 DNA sequence: TGTGCCAGCAGACGAGACAGGGAAGCTTCCTACGAGCAGTACTTC.

This sequence joins TRBV2 and TRBJ1-4; D may be TRBD1 (6 bases). V was cut by 3 bases and J by 4 bases, with 21 bases left in between. Germline loops: CDR1 SNHLY, CDR2 FYNNEI. This CDR3 contains 18 residues. The CDR3 reads CASSEGHRTYLYNEKLFF. CDR3 coding DNA: TGTGCCAGCAGTGAGGGACACCGGACCTACCTCTATAATGAAAAACTGTTTTTT.

V is TRBV6-2 or TRBV6-3 and J is TRBJ2-5, with D possibly TRBD1 on 6 matching bases. CDR3 size: 15 residues. Germline V gene sequence: CDR1 MNHEY, CDR2 SVGEGT. The ends were cut back, 4 bases at V and 0 bases at J, with 12 bases in the middle. The CDR3 reads CASSWAGANQETQYF. The DNA of the CDR3 is TGTGCCAGCAGTTGGGCAGGGGCTAACCAAGAGACCCAGTACTTC.

The chain combines TRBV3-1 (or the pseudogene TRBV3-2) with TRBJ2-3; 7 positions match TRBD1. In germline, CDR1 is LGHDT, CDR2 YNNKEL (reference sequence). This CDR3 is built from 18 residues. V lost 1 base, J lost 0 bases, and 10 bases stayed unmatched. CDR3 protein: CASSQVSDRRTSTDTQYF. The CDR3 nucleotides are TGTGCCAGCAGCCAAGTATCGGACAGGCGAACTAGCACAGATACGCAGTATTTT.

The CDR3 bases are TGTGCCAGCAGTGCGAGACAGGGAAGGAATCAGCCCCAGCATTTT. It encodes CASSARQGRNQPQHF. The chain uses TRBV6-2 or TRBV6-3 and TRBJ1-5; 7 bases are shared with TRBD1. The V segment lost 5 bases and the J segment 4 bases; nucleotides outside the gene matches: 8. Germline V gene sequence: CDR1 MNHEY, CDR2 SVGEGT. The CDR3 is 15 residues long.

The CDR3 protein is CASGLAKEKLFF. DNA of the CDR3: TGTGCTAGTGGTTTGGCCAAAGAAAAACTGTTTTTT. The chain couples TRBV12-5 to TRBJ1-4; D not resolved. Between the trimmed V and J ends, which lost 1 base and 8 bases, there was a span of 5 bases. Per the germline V gene, CDR1 is LGHNT and CDR2 is FRNRAP. The CDR3 has 12 amino acids.

The chain recombines TRBV6-2 or TRBV6-3 with TRBJ2-5, with 7 nucleotides matching TRBD2. Germline CDR1 MNHEY, CDR2 SVGEGT. Losses at the gene ends were 1 base for V and 0 bases for J; bases not matched to a gene: 5. The CDR3 spans 16 residues. CDR3 nucleotides: TGTGCCAGCAGTTACTTGTGGAGCGGGGACCAAGAGACCCAGTACTTC. Translation: CASSYLWSGDQETQYF.

This chain joins TRBV6-6 and TRBJ2-2, with 11 bases fitting TRBD1. CDR3 length equals 16 residues. Trimming removed 5 bases from V and 1 base from J; junction bases left unmatched: 3. Per germline, CDR1 MNHNY and CDR2 SVGAGI (reference sequence). This CDR3 reads CASSGQGARNTGELFF. Here the CDR3 DNA reads TGTGCCAGCAGTGGACAGGGGGCTAGGAACACCGGGGAGCTGTTTTTT.

The chain links TRBV7-3 to TRBJ2-1; 9 bases agree with TRBD1. Looked up from germline, CDR1 is SGHTA and CDR2 is FQGTGA. J was trimmed by 6 bases and V by 4 bases; bases with no gene match: 4. The CDR3 covers 14 residues. The chain's CDR3 is CASSSGTGSNEQFF. The CDR3, as DNA: TGTGCCAGCAGCTCCGGGACAGGGAGCAATGAGCAGTTCTTC.

The J gene is TRBJ2-3, the V gene TRBV4-1, with TRBD2 matching over 16 bases. This CDR3 has 17 amino acids. Germline values: CDR1 MGHRA, CDR2 YSYEKL. J was trimmed by 13 bases and V by 1 base; bases with no gene match: 11. The CDR3 spells CASSQGFGTSGGAIKYF. The CDR3 nucleotides are TGCGCCAGCAGCCAAGGATTCGGGACTAGCGGGGGGGCAATAAAGTATTTT.

The chain has TRBV9 and TRBJ2-7; no clear D gene. Germline V gives CDR1 SGDLS, CDR2 YYNGEE. V was pared by 0 bases and J by 2 bases, with 9 bases between. The CDR3 totals 14 residues. CDR3 coding DNA: TGTGCCAGCAGCGTAGAAGGCGGAACCTACGAGCAGTACTTC. Amino acid sequence: CASSVEGGTYEQYF.

This CDR3 reads CASSQVIQPDTQYF. Written as DNA, the CDR3 is TGTGCCAGCAGCCAAGTTATACAGCCGGATACGCAGTATTTT. V is TRBV14 and J is TRBJ2-3; D is unresolved. The CDR3 length is 14 residues. The V and J ends lost 1 base and 6 bases respectively, with 11 bases between them. CDR1 and CDR2 (germline): SGHDN, FVKESK.

The chain uses TRBV6-5 and TRBJ2-1; no reliable D call. Trimming removed 0 bases at V and 0 bases at J, with 9 bases between. This CDR3 has 16 residues. The germline V gene has CDR1 MNHEY and CDR2 SVGAGI. CDR3 bases: TGTGCCAGCAGTTACTCAACAGAGAGCTCCTACAATGAGCAGTTCTTC. Its translation: CASSYSTESSYNEQFF.

The chain couples TRBV6-5 to TRBJ1-2; 8 bases align to TRBD1. V shed 5 bases and J 3 bases; nucleotides not matched to a gene: 5. From germline, CDR1 is MNHEY and CDR2 SVGAGI. This CDR3 has 14 amino acids. The CDR3 nucleotides read TGTGCCAGCAGTCCACGGACAGGGCACTATGGCTACACCTTC. It yields the protein CASSPRTGHYGYTF.

The chain couples TRBV9 to TRBJ1-2, with TRBD1 matching 8 bases. Germline CDR1 is SGDLS and CDR2 is YYNGEE. The CDR3 has 15 residues. Losses at the gene ends were 4 bases for V and 1 base for J; bases not matched to a gene: 6. CDR3 bases: TGTGCCAGCAGCATGAACAGGGGGAGTAACTATGGCTACACCTTC. Translation: CASSMNRGSNYGYTF. The variable domain in full, completed from reference TRBV9 and TRBJ1-2, reads DSGVTQTPKHLITATGQRVTLRCSPRSGDLSVYWYQQSLDQGLQFLIQYYNGEERAKGNILERFSAQQFPDLHSELNLSSLELGDSALYFCASSMNRGSNYGYTFGSGTRLTVV.

V usage is TRBV4-3 and J usage is TRBJ2-7; D is perhaps TRBD1 (6 bases). Germline assignment: CDR1 LGHNA and CDR2 YSLEER. The CDR3 is 13 amino acids. Trimming shortened V by 0 bases and J by 6 bases, and 9 bases separated the two germline ends. CDR3 sequence reads: CASSQDRDTEQYF. CDR3 coding DNA: TGCGCCAGCAGCCAAGATCGGGACACCGAGCAGTACTTC.

The rearrangement uses TRBV6-5 and TRBJ1-6; D not certain. This CDR3 is built from 15 residues. V lost 6 bases, J lost 6 bases, and 15 bases lay in between. In germline, CDR1 is MNHEY, CDR2 SVGAGI. CDR3: CASRYPGEGNSPLHF. As DNA, the CDR3 is TGTGCCAGCAGGTACCCTGGAGAGGGTAATTCACCCCTCCACTTT.

This clone occurred once. The V and J genes are TRBV7-3 and TRBJ2-5; D is perhaps TRBD1 (6 bases). The germline gives CDR1 SGHTA, CDR2 FQGTGA. The CDR3 extends over 15 amino acids. V lost 2 bases and J lost 5, with 15 bases in between. This CDR3 is CASSLPRGGVETQYF. CDR3 coding DNA: TGTGCCAGCAGCTTACCCAGAGGGGGTGTGGAGACCCAGTACTTC.

The genes are TRBV6-4 and TRBJ2-1, with TRBD1 matching over 10 bases. CDR1 is MRHNA, CDR2 SNTAGT, per germline. Germline trimming cut 5 bases from V and 8 bases from J; bases unmatched to any gene: 6. The CDR3 has 14 amino acids. As DNA, the CDR3 is TGTGCCAGCAGTAAAAGACAGGGGGCCGATGAGCAGTTCTTC. Translation: CASSKRQGADEQFF.

The gene calls are TRBV6-2 or TRBV6-3 and TRBJ2-3; D is possibly TRBD2 (5 bases). CDR3 length equals 17 residues. The V gene lost 6 bases and the J gene lost 0 bases, with 19 bases spanning the gap. In germline, CDR1 is MNHEY, CDR2 SVGEGT. CDR3 coding DNA: TGTGCCAGCAGCGCCCCTGCAGCGGTGATTAGCACAGATACGCAGTATTTT. It translates to CASSAPAAVISTDTQYF.

J is TRBJ2-7 and V is TRBV5-6, with D possibly being TRBD1 (6 bases). The CDR3 has 14 residues. The germline V and J ends were trimmed by 4 bases and 0 bases, with 11 bases remaining between them. CDR1 is SGHDT, CDR2 YYEEEE, per germline. The DNA for the CDR3 is TGTGCCAGCAGCACGACAGGAACCTCCTACGAGCAGTACTTC. As protein: CASSTTGTSYEQYF.

V and J are TRBV16 and TRBJ2-7, with TRBD1 matching over 11 bases. V lost 5 bases and J lost 5; bases outside the gene matches: 11. The CDR3 loop spans 16 amino acids. CDR1 is KGHSY and CDR2 is FQNENV in the germline V gene. The CDR3 nucleotides are TGTGCCAGCAGCACCCTCACCGGGACAGGGGGTAACGAGCAGTACTTC. Its protein is CASSTLTGTGGNEQYF. Based on the CDR3 plus reference TRBV16 and TRBJ2-7, the full variable domain is GEEVAQTPKHLVRGEGQKAKLYCAPIKGHSYVFWYQQVLKNEFKFLISFQNENVFDETGMPKERFSAKCLPNSPCSLEIQATKLEDSAVYFCASSTLTGTGGNEQYFGPGTRLTVT.